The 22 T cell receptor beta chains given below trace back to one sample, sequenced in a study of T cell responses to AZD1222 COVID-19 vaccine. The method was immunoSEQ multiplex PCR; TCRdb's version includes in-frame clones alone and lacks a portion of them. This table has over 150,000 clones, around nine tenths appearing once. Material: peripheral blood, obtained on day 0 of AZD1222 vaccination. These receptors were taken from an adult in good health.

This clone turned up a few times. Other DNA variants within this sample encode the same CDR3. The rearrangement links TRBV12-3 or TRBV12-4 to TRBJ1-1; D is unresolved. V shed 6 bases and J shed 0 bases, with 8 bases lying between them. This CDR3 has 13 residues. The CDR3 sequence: CASSLQLNTEAFF. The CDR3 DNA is TGTGCCAGCAGCCTACAGCTGAACACTGAAGCTTTCTTT.

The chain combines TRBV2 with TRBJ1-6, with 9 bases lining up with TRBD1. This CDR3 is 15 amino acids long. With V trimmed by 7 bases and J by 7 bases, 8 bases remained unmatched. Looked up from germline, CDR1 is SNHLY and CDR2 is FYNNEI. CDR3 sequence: CASILVGTGNSPLHF. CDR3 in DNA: TGTGCCAGCATCTTAGTAGGGACAGGGAATTCACCCCTCCACTTT.

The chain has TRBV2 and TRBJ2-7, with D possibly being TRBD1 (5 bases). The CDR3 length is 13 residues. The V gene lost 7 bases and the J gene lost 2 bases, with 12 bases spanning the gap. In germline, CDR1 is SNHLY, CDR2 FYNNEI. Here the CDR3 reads CASKTGSTYEQYF. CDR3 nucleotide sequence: TGTGCCAGCAAAACAGGCTCTACCTACGAGCAGTACTTC.

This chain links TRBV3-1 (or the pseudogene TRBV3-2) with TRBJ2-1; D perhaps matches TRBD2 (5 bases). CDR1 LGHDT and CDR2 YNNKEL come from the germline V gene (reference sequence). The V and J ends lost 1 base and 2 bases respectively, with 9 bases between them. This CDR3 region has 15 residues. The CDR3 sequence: CASSQGGIPYNEQFF. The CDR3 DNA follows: TGTGCCAGCAGCCAAGGAGGGATCCCCTACAATGAGCAGTTCTTC.

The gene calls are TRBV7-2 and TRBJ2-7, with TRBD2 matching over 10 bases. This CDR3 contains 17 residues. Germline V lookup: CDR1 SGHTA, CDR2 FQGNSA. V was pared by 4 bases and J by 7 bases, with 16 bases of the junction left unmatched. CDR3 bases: TGTGCCAGCAGCTCCATAGCGGGAGGACCTGTCGCGTTTGAGCAGTACTTC. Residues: CASSSIAGGPVAFEQYF.

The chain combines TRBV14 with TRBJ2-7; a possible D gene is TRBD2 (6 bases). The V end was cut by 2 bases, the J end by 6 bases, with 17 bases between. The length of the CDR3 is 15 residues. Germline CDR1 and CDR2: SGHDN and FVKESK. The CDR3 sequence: CASSQNTFGGAEQYF. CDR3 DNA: TGTGCCAGCAGCCAAAATACTTTCGGAGGGGCCGAGCAGTACTTC.

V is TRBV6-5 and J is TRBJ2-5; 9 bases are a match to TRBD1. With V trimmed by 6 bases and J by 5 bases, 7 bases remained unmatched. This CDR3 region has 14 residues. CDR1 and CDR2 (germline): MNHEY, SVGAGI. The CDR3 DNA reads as TGTGCCAGCAGAGCCGGGACAGGGAGGGAGACCCAGTACTTC. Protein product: CASRAGTGRETQYF.

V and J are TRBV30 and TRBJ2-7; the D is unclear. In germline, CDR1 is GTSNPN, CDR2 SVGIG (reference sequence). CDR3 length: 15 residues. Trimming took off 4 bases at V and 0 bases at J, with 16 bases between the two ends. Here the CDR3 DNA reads TGTGCCTGGATGCCCCGACGCAAAAGCTCCTACGAGCAGTACTTC. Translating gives CAWMPRRKSSYEQYF.

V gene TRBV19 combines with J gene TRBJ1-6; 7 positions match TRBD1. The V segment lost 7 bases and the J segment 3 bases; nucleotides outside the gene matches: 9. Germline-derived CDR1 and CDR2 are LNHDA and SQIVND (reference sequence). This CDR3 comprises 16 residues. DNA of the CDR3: TGTGCCAGTAACGATCTGACAGGGCACTATAATTCACCCCTCCACTTT. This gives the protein CASNDLTGHYNSPLHF.

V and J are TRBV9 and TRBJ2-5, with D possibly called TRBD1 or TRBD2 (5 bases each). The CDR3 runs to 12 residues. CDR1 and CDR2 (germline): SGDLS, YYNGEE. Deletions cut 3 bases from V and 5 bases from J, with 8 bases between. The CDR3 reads CASSAGTETQYF. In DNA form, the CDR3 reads TGTGCCAGCAGCGCGGGGACGGAGACCCAGTACTTC.

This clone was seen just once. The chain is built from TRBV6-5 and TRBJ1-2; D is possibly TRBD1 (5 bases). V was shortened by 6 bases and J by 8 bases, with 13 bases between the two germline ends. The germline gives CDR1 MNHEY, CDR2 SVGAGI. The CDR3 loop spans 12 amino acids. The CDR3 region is CASSTGPEGYTF. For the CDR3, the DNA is TGTGCCAGCAGCACAGGACCGGAGGGCTACACCTTC.

In DNA form, the CDR3 reads TGTGCCAGCAGCCCGAATCAGCCCCAGCATTTT. Its protein product is CASSPNQPQHF. The V gene is TRBV3-1 (or the pseudogene TRBV3-2), the J gene TRBJ1-5; D call uncertain. CDR1 is LGHDT, CDR2 YNNKEL, per germline (reference sequence). V lost 4 bases and J lost 4, with 2 bases in between. This CDR3 has 11 residues.

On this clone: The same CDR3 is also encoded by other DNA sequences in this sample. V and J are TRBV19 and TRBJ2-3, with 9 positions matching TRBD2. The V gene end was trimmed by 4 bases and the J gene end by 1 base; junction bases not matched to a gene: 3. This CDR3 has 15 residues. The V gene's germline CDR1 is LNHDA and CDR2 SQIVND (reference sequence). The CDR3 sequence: CASSTLAGRTDTQYF. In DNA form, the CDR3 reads TGTGCCAGTAGTACACTAGCGGGCCGCACAGATACGCAGTATTTT.

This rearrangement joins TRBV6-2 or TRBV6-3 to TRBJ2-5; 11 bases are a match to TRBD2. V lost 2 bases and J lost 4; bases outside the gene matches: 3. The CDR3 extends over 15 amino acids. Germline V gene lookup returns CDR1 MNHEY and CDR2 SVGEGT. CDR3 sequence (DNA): TGTGCCAGCAGTTACCCGGGACTAGCGGCAGAGACCCAGTACTTC. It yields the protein CASSYPGLAAETQYF.

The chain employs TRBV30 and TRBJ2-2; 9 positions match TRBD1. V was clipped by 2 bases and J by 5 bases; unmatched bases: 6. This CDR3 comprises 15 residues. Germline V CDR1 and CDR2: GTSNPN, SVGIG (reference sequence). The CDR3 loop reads CAWSLTGGGTGELFF. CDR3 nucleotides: TGTGCCTGGAGTCTCACAGGGGGCGGTACCGGGGAGCTGTTTTTT. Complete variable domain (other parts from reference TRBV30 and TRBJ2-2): SQTIHQWPATLVQPVGSPLSLECTVEGTSNPNLYWYRQAAGRGLQLLFYSVGIGQISSEVPQNLSASRPQDRQFILSSKKLLLSDSGFYLCAWSLTGGGTGELFFGEGSRLTVL.

The DNA of the CDR3 is TGTGCCAGTAGTATAAAGGCTACGCAGTATTTT. This encodes CASSIKATQYF. The chain has TRBV19 and TRBJ2-3; D remains ambiguous. Germline-derived CDR1 and CDR2 are LNHDA and SQIVND (reference sequence). The V gene lost 2 bases and the J gene lost 8 bases, with 5 bases spanning the gap. The CDR3 covers 11 residues. Filled out from reference TRBV19 and TRBJ2-3, the complete variable domain reads DGGITQSPKYLFRKEGQNVTLSCEQNLNHDAMYWYRQDPGQGLRLIYYSQIVNDFQKGDIAEGYSVSREKKESFPLTVTSAQKNPTAFYLCASSIKATQYFGPGTRLTVL.

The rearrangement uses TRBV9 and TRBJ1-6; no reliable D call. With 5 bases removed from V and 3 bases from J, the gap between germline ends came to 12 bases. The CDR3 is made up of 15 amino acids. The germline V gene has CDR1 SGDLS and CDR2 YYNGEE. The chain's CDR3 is CASSQRTDYNSPLHF. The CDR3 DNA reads TGTGCCAGCAGTCAGAGGACGGACTATAATTCACCCCTCCACTTT.

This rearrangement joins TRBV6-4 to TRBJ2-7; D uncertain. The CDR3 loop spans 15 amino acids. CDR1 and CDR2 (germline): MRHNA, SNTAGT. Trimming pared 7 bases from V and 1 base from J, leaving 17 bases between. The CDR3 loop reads CASTSSDWDSYEQYF. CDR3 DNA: TGTGCCAGCACCTCATCTGACTGGGATTCCTACGAGCAGTACTTC.

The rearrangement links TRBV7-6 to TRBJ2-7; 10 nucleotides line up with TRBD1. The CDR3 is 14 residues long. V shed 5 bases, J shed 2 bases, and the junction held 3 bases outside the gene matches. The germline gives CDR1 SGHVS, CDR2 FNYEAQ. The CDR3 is CASSGGTGAYEQYF. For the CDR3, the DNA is TGTGCCAGCAGCGGTGGGACAGGGGCCTACGAGCAGTACTTC.

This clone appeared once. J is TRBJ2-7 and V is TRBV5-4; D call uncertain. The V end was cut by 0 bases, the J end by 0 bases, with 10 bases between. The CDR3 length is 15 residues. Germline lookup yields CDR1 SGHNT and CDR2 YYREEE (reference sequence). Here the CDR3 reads CASSLDQVSSYEQYF. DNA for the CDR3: TGTGCCAGCAGCTTGGATCAGGTTAGCTCCTACGAGCAGTACTTC.

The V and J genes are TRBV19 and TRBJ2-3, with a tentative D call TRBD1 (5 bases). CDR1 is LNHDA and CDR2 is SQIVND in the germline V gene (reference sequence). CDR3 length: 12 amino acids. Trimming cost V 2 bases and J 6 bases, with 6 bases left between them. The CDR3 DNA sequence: TGTGCCAGTAGTATAAAGGGGGATACGCAGTATTTT. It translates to CASSIKGDTQYF. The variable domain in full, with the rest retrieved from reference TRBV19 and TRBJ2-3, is DGGITQSPKYLFRKEGQNVTLSCEQNLNHDAMYWYRQDPGQGLRLIYYSQIVNDFQKGDIAEGYSVSREKKESFPLTVTSAQKNPTAFYLCASSIKGDTQYFGPGTRLTVL.

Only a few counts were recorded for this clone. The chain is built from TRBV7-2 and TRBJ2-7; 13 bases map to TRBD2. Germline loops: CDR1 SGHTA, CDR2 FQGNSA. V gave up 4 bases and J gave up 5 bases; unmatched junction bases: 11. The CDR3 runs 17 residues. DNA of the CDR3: TGTGCCAGCAGCTCAAAATACTTGGGGACTAGCGGGGACGAGCAGTACTTC. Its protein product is CASSSKYLGTSGDEQYF.